A selection of T cell receptor beta chains follows, all from one sample in a study of blood T cell repertoires in COVID-19. Clones were read by immunoSEQ multiplex PCR, and TCRdb kept only the in-frame ones, dropping some. The sample gives tens of thousands of clones, 80% to 85% of which show up once; approximately 44% is in the top ten. The sequenced sample was peripheral blood. The origin of the receptors is a man older than 75 with acute or convalescent COVID-19. CDR3s leave out the opening cysteine and the closing phenylalanine or tryptophan. The order of the fields is CDR3 length, V gene, CDR3 protein.

CDR3 length: 13
V gene: TRBV9
CDR3 protein: ASSATDRSELGQY

CDR3 length: 13
V gene: TRBV5-1
CDR3 protein: ASSLGQGAVGELF

CDR3 length: 13
V gene: TRBV5-1
CDR3 protein: ASSFVAEPQETQY

CDR3 length: 11
V gene: TRBV5-4
CDR3 protein: ASSLDRPGEQY

CDR3 length: 13
V gene: TRBV19
CDR3 protein: ASSIDISGVTEAF

CDR3 length: 13
V gene: TRBV7-3
CDR3 protein: ASSEGTSGQETQY

CDR3 length: 12
V gene: TRBV5-6
CDR3 protein: ASSLTSGSTGQY

CDR3 length: 15
V gene: TRBV9
CDR3 protein: ASSVGSGSFSYNEQF

CDR3 length: 11
V gene: TRBV11-3
CDR3 protein: ASSLSMNTEAF

CDR3 length: 12
V gene: TRBV28
CDR3 protein: ASRGQGNSYEQY

CDR3 length: 13
V gene: TRBV18
CDR3 protein: ASSPGRDMANEQF

CDR3 length: 9
V gene: TRBV12-3/TRBV12-4
CDR3 protein: ASSWRGEQF

CDR3 length: 12
V gene: TRBV5-4
CDR3 protein: ASSLAGGSDTQY

CDR3 length: 10
V gene: TRBV12-3/TRBV12-4
CDR3 protein: ASSLGEGEAF

CDR3 length: 11
V gene: TRBV27
CDR3 protein: ASTQAGGETQY

CDR3 length: 14
V gene: TRBV7-2
CDR3 protein: ASSLGGTSGTYEQY

CDR3 length: 20
V gene: TRBV29-1
CDR3 protein: SVQKGPRTSGRRGGPYNEQF

CDR3 length: 12
V gene: TRBV2
CDR3 protein: ASTQGGFYYGYT

CDR3 length: 12
V gene: TRBV6-5
CDR3 protein: ASTRDRMGNTIY

CDR3 length: 14
V gene: TRBV7-2
CDR3 protein: ASSLGATTRRSEQF

CDR3 length: 13
V gene: TRBV6-5
CDR3 protein: ASQTFTGTGNTIY

CDR3 length: 12
V gene: TRBV29-1
CDR3 protein: SVGGGQGAYEQY

CDR3 length: 13
V gene: TRBV7-9
CDR3 protein: ASSLQGASNSPLH

CDR3 length: 11
V gene: TRBV6-5
CDR3 protein: ASSLGTGYGYT

CDR3 length: 14
V gene: TRBV5-1
CDR3 protein: ASSLLTSGRQETQY

CDR3 length: 14
V gene: TRBV5-1
CDR3 protein: ASSLGIGGQGTEAF

CDR3 length: 12
V gene: TRBV28
CDR3 protein: ASSTQDRDSPLH

CDR3 length: 13
V gene: TRBV5-6
CDR3 protein: ASSSRDREAYGYT

CDR3 length: 12
V gene: TRBV15
CDR3 protein: ATSRGAEGNTIY

CDR3 length: 13
V gene: TRBV18
CDR3 protein: ASSPPFQGRGEQF

CDR3 length: 12
V gene: TRBV19
CDR3 protein: ASSSYRENTEAF

CDR3 length: 13
V gene: TRBV27
CDR3 protein: ASSSTGTATYEQY

CDR3 length: 13
V gene: TRBV5-1
CDR3 protein: ASRPAGGPNEKLF

CDR3 length: 11
V gene: TRBV2
CDR3 protein: ASSTGVGETQY

CDR3 length: 14
V gene: TRBV13
CDR3 protein: ASSLGTARNTGELF

CDR3 length: 13
V gene: TRBV5-5
CDR3 protein: ASSLNQNSYNEQF

CDR3 length: 13
V gene: TRBV19
CDR3 protein: ASSFQGYSNQPQH

CDR3 length: 11
V gene: TRBV19
CDR3 protein: ASSISGDYGYT

CDR3 length: 14
V gene: TRBV5-5
CDR3 protein: ASSLNAGGPGETQY

CDR3 length: 9
V gene: TRBV27
CDR3 protein: ASTVNQPQH

CDR3 length: 12
V gene: TRBV2
CDR3 protein: ASSSGTSGNTIY

CDR3 length: 13
V gene: TRBV2
CDR3 protein: ASSESGGEYSPLH

CDR3 length: 9
V gene: TRBV30
CDR3 protein: AWFRGVGTF

CDR3 length: 12
V gene: TRBV9
CDR3 protein: ASSALALAETQY

CDR3 length: 10
V gene: TRBV28
CDR3 protein: ASGSSGNTIY

CDR3 length: 10
V gene: TRBV18
CDR3 protein: ASSPGAYEQY

CDR3 length: 14
V gene: TRBV30
CDR3 protein: AWIRTSGRFYNEQF

CDR3 length: 13
V gene: TRBV15
CDR3 protein: ATSSQTGGFYEQY

CDR3 length: 11
V gene: TRBV4-2
CDR3 protein: ASSQVPGQGQY

CDR3 length: 13
V gene: TRBV7-3
CDR3 protein: ASSLLGLVRETQY

CDR3 length: 14
V gene: TRBV7-3
CDR3 protein: ASSRRLAGSTDTQY

CDR3 length: 9
V gene: TRBV6-2/TRBV6-3
CDR3 protein: ASSRVGELF

CDR3 length: 11
V gene: TRBV6-5
CDR3 protein: ASGLAGLKEQY

CDR3 length: 11
V gene: TRBV18
CDR3 protein: ASSPNPKDTQY

CDR3 length: 13
V gene: TRBV4-1
CDR3 protein: ASSHPGGSYNEQF

CDR3 length: 13
V gene: TRBV28
CDR3 protein: ASNTGSSYNSPLH

CDR3 length: 15
V gene: TRBV19
CDR3 protein: ASSTGQGIGTMPGYT

CDR3 length: 13
V gene: TRBV10-1
CDR3 protein: ASSDRQGSTDTQY

CDR3 length: 12
V gene: TRBV15
CDR3 protein: ATSRKDRDTEAF

CDR3 length: 12
V gene: TRBV5-1
CDR3 protein: ASSPGLFNYGYT